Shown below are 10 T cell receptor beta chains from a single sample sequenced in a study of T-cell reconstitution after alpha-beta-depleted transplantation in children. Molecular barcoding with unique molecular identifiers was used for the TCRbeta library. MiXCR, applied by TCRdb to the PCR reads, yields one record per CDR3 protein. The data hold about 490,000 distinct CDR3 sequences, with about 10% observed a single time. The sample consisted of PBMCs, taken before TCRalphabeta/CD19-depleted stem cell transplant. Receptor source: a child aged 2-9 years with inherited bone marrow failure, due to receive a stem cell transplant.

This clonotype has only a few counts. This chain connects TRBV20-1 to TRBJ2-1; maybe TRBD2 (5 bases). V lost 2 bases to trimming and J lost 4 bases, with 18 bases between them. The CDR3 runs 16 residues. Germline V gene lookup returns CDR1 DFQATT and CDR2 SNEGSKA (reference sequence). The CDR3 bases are TGCAGTGCTAGAAAAGTTCCCCCCGAGGGTTACAATGAGCAGTTCTTC. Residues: CSARKVPPEGYNEQFF.

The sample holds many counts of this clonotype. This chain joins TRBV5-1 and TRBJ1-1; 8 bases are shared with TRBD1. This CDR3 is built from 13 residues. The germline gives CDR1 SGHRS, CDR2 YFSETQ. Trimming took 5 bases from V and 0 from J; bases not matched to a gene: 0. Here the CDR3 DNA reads TGCGCCAGCAGGGGACAGGTGAACACTGAAGCTTTCTTT. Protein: CASRGQVNTEAFF.

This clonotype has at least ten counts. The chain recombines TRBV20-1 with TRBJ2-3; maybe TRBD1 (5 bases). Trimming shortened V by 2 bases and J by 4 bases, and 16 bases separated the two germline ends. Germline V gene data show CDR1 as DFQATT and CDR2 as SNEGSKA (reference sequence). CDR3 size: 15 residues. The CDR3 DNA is TGCAGTGCTAGAATCGGTGGGGCGGACGCAGATACGCAGTATTTT. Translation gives CSARIGGADADTQYF.

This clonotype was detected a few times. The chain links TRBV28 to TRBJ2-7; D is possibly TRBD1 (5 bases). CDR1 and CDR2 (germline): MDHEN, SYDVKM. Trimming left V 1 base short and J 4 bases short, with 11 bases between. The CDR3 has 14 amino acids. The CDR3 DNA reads TGTGCCAGCAGTTTATATGCAGGGCCTTACGAGCAGTACTTC. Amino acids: CASSLYAGPYEQYF.

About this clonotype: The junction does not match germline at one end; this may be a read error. The CDR3 is CASSPRTGYVQYF. The CDR3, as DNA: TGCGCCAGCAGCCCCCGGACCGGATACGTGCAGTACTTC. V and J are TRBV4-3 and TRBJ2-7, with D unclear. The CDR3 has 13 amino acids. The V gene's germline CDR1 is LGHNA and CDR2 YSLEER.

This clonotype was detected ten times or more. CDR3 coding DNA: TGTGCCAGCAGTGAATATGAGGGGGCGGGGAATTCACCCCTCCACTTT. The encoded protein is CASSEYEGAGNSPLHF. V and J are TRBV25-1 and TRBJ1-6, with 7 bases aligning to TRBD1. Germline V gene lookup returns CDR1 MGHDK and CDR2 SYGVNS. The V and J ends lost 0 bases and 7 bases, in that order; junction bases with no gene match: 6. This CDR3 contains 16 residues.

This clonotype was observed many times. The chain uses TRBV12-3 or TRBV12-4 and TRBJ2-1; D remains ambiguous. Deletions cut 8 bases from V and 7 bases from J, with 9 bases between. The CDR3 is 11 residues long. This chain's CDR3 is CASRLVNEQFF. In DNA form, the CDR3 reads TGTGCCAGCCGTCTAGTTAATGAGCAGTTCTTC.

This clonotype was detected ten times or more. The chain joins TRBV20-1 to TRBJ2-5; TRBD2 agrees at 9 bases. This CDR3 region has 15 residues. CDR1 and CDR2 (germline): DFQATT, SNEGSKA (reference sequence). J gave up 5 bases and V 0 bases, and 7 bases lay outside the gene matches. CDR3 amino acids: CSARDRGRADETQYF. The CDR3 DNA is TGCAGTGCTAGAGATCGCGGGAGGGCCGACGAGACCCAGTACTTC.

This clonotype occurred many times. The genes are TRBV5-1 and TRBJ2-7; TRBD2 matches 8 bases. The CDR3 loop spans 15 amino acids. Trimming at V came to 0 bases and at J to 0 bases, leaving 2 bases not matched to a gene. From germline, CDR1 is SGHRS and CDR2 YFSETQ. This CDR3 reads CASSLELAASYEQYF. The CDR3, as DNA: TGCGCCAGCAGCTTGGAACTAGCGGCCTCCTACGAGCAGTACTTC.

DNA for the CDR3: TGTGCCAGCAGTTTACGCCCAGCTGGAAACACCATATATTTT. Translating it yields CASSLRPAGNTIYF. The chain couples TRBV28 to TRBJ1-3; no reliable D call. V dropped 2 bases and J dropped 2 bases, with 7 bases sitting between them. Germline CDR1 reads MDHEN; CDR2 reads SYDVKM. The CDR3 loop spans 14 amino acids.